This T cell receptor (beta chain) was observed in a study of shared clonotypes between healthy human individuals. The overall study: CD4 naive and memory got three plates each, CD8 naive two, CD8 memory one.

As regards this clone: Its antigen is unknown. Additional DNA sequences in this sample encode the identical CDR3.

Using immunoSEQ multiplex PCR, the repertoire was profiled, and TCRdb retains in-frame clones only, with some absent. The sample has 2 million to 3 million clones; roughly 93% are singletons. Germline lookup yields CDR1 SGDLS and CDR2 YYNGEE. This CDR3 spans 16 amino acids. V was trimmed by 1 base and J by 0 bases, leaving 11 bases between them. All of the donors resided in Nashville, Tennessee, and each was a Caucasian adult. Researchers partitioned CD4+ cells into CD45RA+ naive and CD45RA-negative memory subsets. Study-wide findings and caveats: Clonotype sharing among donors likely depends on sequencing depth.

The V call is TRBV9, the J call TRBJ2-1; perhaps D is TRBD1 or TRBD2 (5 bases each). Material for sequencing was naive CD4+ T cells from PBMCs. Subset of the sample: CD45RA+ positively selected. This TCR was recovered from a man in his late teens or twenties in good health. Some clones in this sample may be carry-over from other donors' samples. The DNA of the CDR3 is TGTGCCAGCAGCGTACGAGGGGATAGCTCCTACAATGAGCAGTTCTTC. Amino acid sequence: CASSVRGDSSYNEQFF.